This is a list of T cell receptor beta chains from one sample in a study of blood T cell repertoires in COVID-19. TCRdb's copy holds only in-frame clones and misses some; the assay was immunoSEQ multiplex PCR. Of about 250,000 clones in the sample, about nine tenths were seen once. Sequenced: peripheral blood. These receptor sequences come from a man aged 25-45 years with COVID-19, enrolled during active disease. Each CDR3 is given with its conserved first and last residue. Each record gives: J gene, V gene, D gene, clone size, CDR3 DNA, CDR3 protein. The D gene is left open where the match is weak. The size field is filled for only some rows; it gives once, few, many or a size class.

J: TRBJ2-7
V: TRBV18
D: .
size: .
DNA: TGTGCCAGCTCACCAGACGGGGTATCGTCCTACGAGCAGTACTTC
CDR3: CASSPDGVSSYEQYF

J: TRBJ2-3
V: TRBV7-9
D: .
size: .
DNA: TGTGCCAGCAGCTTAGCGCGGTGGAGGGAACAAGATACGCAGTATTTT
CDR3: CASSLARWREQDTQYF

J: TRBJ1-6
V: TRBV10-1
D: TRBD1
size: .
DNA: TGCGCCAGCAGTGATGGACAGGGGGTGGGTTCACCCCTCCACTTT
CDR3: CASSDGQGVGSPLHF

J: TRBJ2-7
V: TRBV28
D: TRBD1
size: .
DNA: TGTGCCAGCAGTTTATTCCGGGACAGGCGCTCCTACGAGCAGTACTTC
CDR3: CASSLFRDRRSYEQYF

J: TRBJ2-5
V: TRBV2
D: TRBD2
size: once
DNA: TGTGCCAGCAGGGGGACTAGCGTCCCACGGGAGACCCAGTACTTC
CDR3: CASRGTSVPRETQYF

J: TRBJ1-1
V: TRBV7-9
D: .
size: .
DNA: TGTGCCAGCAGCTTCTCGAACAGGGACACTGAAGCTTTCTTT
CDR3: CASSFSNRDTEAFF

J: TRBJ2-5
V: TRBV4-1
D: TRBD2
size: .
DNA: TGCGCCAGCAGCCAAGTCGGGACTACTTCTTTGAAAAGAGAGACCCAGTACTTC
CDR3: CASSQVGTTSLKRETQYF

J: TRBJ2-1
V: TRBV2
D: TRBD2
size: .
DNA: TGTGCCAGCAGTGCCGGGACTATGCTCTACAATGAGCAGTTCTTC
CDR3: CASSAGTMLYNEQFF

J: TRBJ2-3
V: TRBV6-5
D: TRBD1
size: .
DNA: TGTGCCAGCAGCGCGACAGGGACAGATACGCAGTATTTT
CDR3: CASSATGTDTQYF

J: TRBJ1-5
V: TRBV3-1/TRBV3-2
D: .
size: .
DNA: TGTGCCAGCAGCCAAGGGGGCGGAACCAGCAATCAGCCCCAGCATTTT
CDR3: CASSQGGGTSNQPQHF

J: TRBJ2-7
V: TRBV5-3
D: .
size: .
DNA: TGTGCCAGAAGCTTCCTTTTCGGCGAGCAGTACTTC
CDR3: CARSFLFGEQYF

J: TRBJ2-1
V: TRBV14
D: .
size: once
DNA: TGTGCCAGCAGCCAACCTAGTTTCGTGGGGAGCTCCTACAATGAGCAGTTCTTC
CDR3: CASSQPSFVGSSYNEQFF

J: TRBJ1-2
V: TRBV7-9
D: .
size: once
DNA: TGTGCCAGCAGCGACGGACAAAACTATGGCTACACCTTC
CDR3: CASSDGQNYGYTF

J: TRBJ2-1
V: TRBV2
D: TRBD1
size: few
DNA: TGTGCCAGCAGTGAATTGGGACAGGGGGCCTACAATGAGCAGTTCTTC
CDR3: CASSELGQGAYNEQFF

J: TRBJ1-1
V: TRBV19
D: TRBD1
size: .
DNA: TGTGCCAGTAGCCCGGGACAGCGTGAAGCTTTCTTT
CDR3: CASSPGQREAFF

J: TRBJ1-1
V: TRBV6-6
D: TRBD1
size: .
DNA: TGTGCCAGCAGTCCGGGACAGGGGGCTGAAGCTTTCTTT
CDR3: CASSPGQGAEAFF

J: TRBJ1-3
V: TRBV4-1
D: .
size: .
DNA: TGCGCCAGCAGCCAAGAGGGGTCGGGAGCTGGAAACACCATATATTTT
CDR3: CASSQEGSGAGNTIYF

J: TRBJ1-1
V: TRBV6-5
D: .
size: once
DNA: TGTGCCAGCATGTGGAGGGAGAACACTGAAGCTTTCTTT
CDR3: CASMWRENTEAFF